This TCR beta chain was identified during a study of T-cell memory formation after mild COVID-19. Study-wide results and limits: The SARS-CoV-2 specificity of second-wave clones reaching peak at day 37 remained unverified. Researchers report contracting CD4+ clones mostly in CM and EM, with CD8+ clones in EMRA.

TCRdb passed the 5' RACE reads through MiXCR, listing each CDR3 protein once. The sample consists of approximately 350,000 distinct CDR3 sequences, around 30% of them appearing once. This clonotype was seen repeatedly, ten times or more. Its antigen remains unidentified. With V trimmed by 3 bases and J by 1 base, 3 bases remained unmatched. The CDR3 extends over 14 amino acids. The V gene's germline CDR1 is SGHKS and CDR2 YYEKEE (reference sequence). The chain joins TRBV5-5 to TRBJ2-5, with TRBD1 matching over 7 bases. The sequence derives from an adult woman who had mild COVID-19 (a few samples of this study predate the infection). Cell type and time point are not known. Material: PBMCs or a T cell subset sorted from them (not recorded which). The chain's CDR3 is CASSYDRAQETQYF. DNA of the CDR3: TGTGCCAGCAGCTACGACAGGGCCCAAGAGACCCAGTACTTC.